Shown below are 30 T cell receptor beta chains from a single sample sequenced in a study of lymphopenia after photon versus proton radiotherapy. Sequencing was performed with immunoSEQ multiplex PCR; in TCRdb, only in-frame clones are kept and a portion is missing. Found here are around 24,000 clones, 85% to 90% of them singletons; the top ten hold roughly 5.5%. This material consisted of peripheral blood, taken from a patient treated with photon-based radiotherapy. The receptor source for this set is a man between 25 and 39 years old with gastric cancer.

J is TRBJ2-3 and V is TRBV7-2; 8 bases line up with TRBD2. V was pared by 5 bases and J by 1 base, with 5 bases of the junction left unmatched. The germline V gene encodes CDR1 SGHTA and CDR2 FQGNSA. This CDR3 has 15 amino acids. As DNA, the CDR3 is TGTGCCAGCAGCATTCGGGGACTAGGCACAGATACGCAGTATTTT. Translated, it gives CASSIRGLGTDTQYF.

The chain has TRBV7-9 and TRBJ2-7; 15 bases map to TRBD2. This CDR3 spans 17 amino acids. The J segment lost 2 bases and the V segment lost 5 bases, leaving 7 bases of the junction unmatched. Germline CDR1 SEHNR, CDR2 FQNEAQ (reference sequence). For the CDR3, the DNA is TGTGCCAGCAGCCCCCTGGGACTAGCGGGGGGTACCTACGAGCAGTACTTC. Translation: CASSPLGLAGGTYEQYF. The variable domain in full, completed from reference TRBV7-9 and TRBJ2-7, reads DTGVSQNPRHKITKRGQNVTFRCDPISEHNRLYWYRQTLGQGPEFLTYFQNEAQLEKSRLLSDRFSAERPKGSFSTLEIQRTEQGDSAMYLCASSPLGLAGGTYEQYFGPGTRLTVT.

The gene calls are TRBV2 and TRBJ2-1, with TRBD2 as a possible D gene (6 bases). Trimming pared 3 bases from V and 2 bases from J, leaving 8 bases between. The CDR3 totals 14 residues. Per germline, CDR1 SNHLY and CDR2 FYNNEI. CDR3 loop: CASSEEGAYNEQFF. Written as DNA, the CDR3 is TGTGCCAGCAGTGAGGAGGGAGCCTACAATGAGCAGTTCTTC.

The sample holds a few counts of this clone. The rearrangement uses TRBV5-4 and TRBJ2-5, with TRBD2 matching over 7 bases. In germline, CDR1 is SGHNT, CDR2 YYREEE (reference sequence). The CDR3 sequence is 15 residues long. V trimming: 6 bases; J trimming: 6 bases; junction bases outside the gene matches: 14. CDR3 loop: CASTFEPEGLQTQYF. The CDR3 DNA reads as TGTGCCAGCACCTTTGAACCAGAGGGACTACAGACCCAGTACTTC. Using reference TRBV5-4 and TRBJ2-5 for the parts outside the CDR3, the full variable domain is ETGVTQSPTHLIKTRGQQVTLRCSSQSGHNTVSWYQQALGQGPQFIFQYYREEENGRGNFPPRFSGLQFPNYSSELNVNALELDDSALYLCASTFEPEGLQTQYFGPGTRLLVL.

V and J are TRBV5-5 and TRBJ2-5, with TRBD1 matching over 10 bases. Germline CDR1 and CDR2: SGHKS and YYEKEE (reference sequence). The CDR3 is 15 residues long. Losses at the gene ends were 2 bases for V and 0 bases for J; bases not matched to a gene: 1. The CDR3 DNA is TGTGCCAGCAGCTTTGGACAGGGGGACCAAGAGACCCAGTACTTC. Translating gives CASSFGQGDQETQYF.

The table lists this clone with a few counts. The J gene is TRBJ1-1, the V gene TRBV2; 7 bases fit TRBD1. V lost 3 bases to trimming and J lost 1 base; unmatched junction nucleotides: 5. The CDR3 covers 15 residues. Germline V gives CDR1 SNHLY, CDR2 FYNNEI. CDR3: CASSDRDRPNTEAFF. The CDR3 DNA is TGTGCCAGCAGTGACCGGGACAGACCGAACACTGAAGCTTTCTTT.

The J gene is TRBJ1-2, the V gene TRBV18, with D possibly TRBD1 on 5 matching bases. The V end was cut by 3 bases, the J end by 6 bases, with 14 bases between. The CDR3 runs to 14 residues. Germline lookup yields CDR1 KGHSH and CDR2 LQKENI. The CDR3 DNA reads as TGTGCCAGCTCACCCGACAGAAACCGCGATGGCTACACCTTC. Its protein product is CASSPDRNRDGYTF.

The chain couples TRBV9 to TRBJ2-1, with D possibly being TRBD2 (6 bases). The CDR3 is made up of 16 amino acids. The germline CDR1 and CDR2 sequences are SGDLS and YYNGEE. Between the trimmed V and J ends, which lost 1 base and 0 bases, there was a span of 11 bases. For the CDR3, the DNA is TGTGCCAGCAGCGTAACCAGCGGGTTCTCCTACAATGAGCAGTTCTTC. This gives the protein CASSVTSGFSYNEQFF.

V and J are TRBV10-3 and TRBJ2-2; 10 bases match TRBD1. V lost 6 bases, J lost 5 bases, and 3 bases stayed unmatched. The CDR3 runs to 14 residues. Germline values: CDR1 ENHRY, CDR2 SYGVKD. The CDR3: CAIRPGQGTGELFF. The CDR3, as DNA: TGTGCCATCAGACCGGGACAGGGGACCGGGGAGCTGTTTTTT.

The chain links TRBV28 to TRBJ2-7; D is unclear. The CDR3 runs to 13 residues. The germline CDR1 and CDR2 sequences are MDHEN and SYDVKM. V lost 3 bases and J lost 3, with 9 bases in between. The CDR3 reads CASSFHHIYEQYF. The CDR3 region has the DNA TGTGCCAGCAGTTTTCACCATATCTACGAGCAGTACTTC.

Comment on this clone: The germline gene is not matched at one end of the junction; a read error may be the cause. This chain connects TRBV5-5 to TRBJ2-7, with D perhaps matching TRBD2 (6 bases). Germline V gives CDR1 SGHKS, CDR2 YYEKEE (reference sequence). The CDR3 loop spans 15 amino acids. DNA of the CDR3: TGTGTCAGCAGCTTGGAGGGAGTTCTGATACTCGAGCAGTACTTC. Encoded protein: CVSSLEGVLILEQYF.

This chain joins TRBV28 and TRBJ1-3; D may be TRBD1 (5 bases). This CDR3 spans 15 amino acids. CDR1 MDHEN and CDR2 SYDVKM come from the germline V gene. V lost 2 bases and J lost 4, with 12 bases in between. This CDR3 is CASSLAARVGNTIYF. The CDR3 DNA reads as TGTGCCAGCAGTTTAGCAGCCAGGGTCGGAAACACCATATATTTT.

Worth noting for this clone: One junction end disagrees with the germline gene, perhaps due to a read error. The chain combines TRBV7-3 with TRBJ2-3; the D gene is possibly TRBD1 (5 bases). The V gene's germline CDR1 is SGHTA and CDR2 FQGTGA. There are 15 residues in the CDR3. In nucleotides, the CDR3 is TGTGCCAGCAGCCTAACAGGAACTAGCACAGATACGCAGTATTTT. This translates into CASSLTGTSTDTQYF.

This clone was counted between two and nine times. V is TRBV4-3 and J is TRBJ2-2; a possible D gene is TRBD2 (6 bases). In germline, CDR1 is LGHNA, CDR2 YSLEER. The CDR3 sequence is 14 residues long. V was pared by 2 bases and J by 4 bases, with 8 bases between. CDR3 DNA: TGCGCCAGCAGCCAAACGGGACTCACCGGGGAGCTGTTTTTT. Residues: CASSQTGLTGELFF.

This chain connects TRBV7-2 to TRBJ2-3; D call uncertain. Germline CDR1 reads SGHTA; CDR2 reads FQGNSA. V was trimmed by 5 bases and J by 4 bases, leaving 22 bases between them. The CDR3 runs 17 residues. Written as DNA, the CDR3 is TGTGCCAGCAGCCCCCTCCGGCTCGTGGGTTTCCCAGATACGCAGTATTTT. It yields the protein CASSPLRLVGFPDTQYF.

This sequence joins TRBV19 and TRBJ1-6; 9 positions match TRBD1. This CDR3 region has 15 residues. The germline V gene has CDR1 LNHDA and CDR2 SQIVND (reference sequence). V trimming: 5 bases; J trimming: 5 bases; junction bases outside the gene matches: 4. The CDR3 nucleotides are TGTGCCAGTAGTCGGGGACAGGGCAATAATTCACCCCTCCACTTT. Protein sequence: CASSRGQGNNSPLHF.

The CDR3 protein is CASSGTGLDEQFF. CDR3 bases: TGTGCCAGCAGCGGAACAGGGTTGGATGAGCAGTTCTTC. The gene calls are TRBV5-4 and TRBJ2-1; a weak D match, TRBD1 (6 bases). The V end lost 4 bases, the J end lost 8 bases, and 13 bases lay between the germline ends. Germline V gives CDR1 SGHNT, CDR2 YYREEE (reference sequence). The CDR3 sequence is 13 residues long.

This clone turned up a few times. The chain is built from TRBV7-3 and TRBJ2-7; D gene unclear. The V end was cut by 0 bases, the J end by 9 bases, with 3 bases between. The CDR3 is made up of 10 amino acids. Germline CDR1 and CDR2: SGHTA and FQGTGA. The CDR3 DNA reads as TGTGCCAGCAGCTTAACAGGGCAGTACTTC. It yields the protein CASSLTGQYF.

This clone was seen a handful of times. The chain carries TRBV25-1 and TRBJ2-1; D remains ambiguous. V lost 5 bases and J lost 0, with 14 bases in between. Germline V gene lookup returns CDR1 MGHDK and CDR2 SYGVNS. The CDR3 totals 16 residues. The CDR3 sequence: CASSSGGRSSYNEQFF. CDR3 DNA: TGTGCCAGCAGTTCGGGTGGCCGGAGCTCCTACAATGAGCAGTTCTTC.

This clone was found once. The chain uses TRBV6-5 and TRBJ1-2; D is unclear. This CDR3 contains 15 residues. CDR1 MNHEY and CDR2 SVGAGI come from the germline V gene. V was shortened by 2 bases and J by 4 bases, with 14 bases between the two germline ends. The CDR3 is CASSYRAAQSYGYTF. The CDR3 DNA sequence: TGTGCCAGCAGTTACAGGGCAGCCCAATCCTATGGCTACACCTTC.

V usage is TRBV7-2 and J usage is TRBJ2-1, with 13 positions matching TRBD2. Germline trimming cut 5 bases from V and 4 bases from J; bases unmatched to any gene: 2. The CDR3 length is 15 residues. Germline V CDR1 and CDR2: SGHTA, FQGNSA. The CDR3 nucleotides are TGTGCCAGCAGCACTAGCGGGGGGGCGTACAATGAGCAGTTCTTC. Translation: CASSTSGGAYNEQFF.

V and J are TRBV7-3 and TRBJ1-2, with 8 bases fitting TRBD1. The V and J ends lost 2 bases and 1 base, in that order; junction bases with no gene match: 6. The CDR3 consists of 16 residues. The germline CDR1 and CDR2 sequences are SGHTA and FQGTGA. CDR3 nucleotides: TGTGCCAGCAGCTTATCCGGGACAGGAATTAACTATGGCTACACCTTC. Its translation: CASSLSGTGINYGYTF. The full variable domain, with the rest looked up from reference TRBV7-3 and TRBJ1-2, is GAGVSQTPSNKVTEKGKYVELRCDPISGHTALYWYRQSLGQGPEFLIYFQGTGAADDSGLPNDRFFAVRPEGSVSTLKIQRTERGDSAVYLCASSLSGTGINYGYTFGSGTRLTVV.

V usage is TRBV10-2 and J usage is TRBJ2-5; TRBD1 agrees at 7 bases. The DNA end is a closer match to TRBJ2-7, so the J assignment may be wrong. The V gene's germline CDR1 is WSHSY and CDR2 SAAADI. The CDR3 sequence is 15 residues long. For the CDR3, the DNA is TGCGCCACTCGGCCCGAATACGCAGGGGGCTACGAGCAGTACTTC. As protein: CATRPEYAGGYEQYF.

This rearrangement joins TRBV28 to TRBJ1-5; D is uncertain. Trimming cost V 5 bases and J 3 bases, with 11 bases left between them. In germline, CDR1 is MDHEN, CDR2 SYDVKM. There are 14 residues in the CDR3. CDR3 DNA: TGTGCCAGCAGTACTACACCACCCAATCAGCCCCAGCATTTT. It yields the protein CASSTTPPNQPQHF.

This clone occurred a few times. At one of its ends the junction is not consistent with the germline gene, which may arise from a read error. The chain uses TRBV10-1 and TRBJ1-3; possibly TRBD1 for D (6 bases). Germline V gives CDR1 WNHNN, CDR2 SYGVQD (reference sequence). This CDR3 region has 18 residues. The CDR3 sequence is CASSEWGPAVTPGNTIYF. CDR3 coding DNA: TGCGCCAGCAGCGAGTGGGGGCCCGCCGTGACCCCTGGAAACACCATATATTTT.

V is TRBV19 and J is TRBJ2-3; D perhaps matches TRBD2 (7 bases). The V end lost 2 bases, the J end lost 5 bases, and 8 bases lay between the germline ends. The CDR3 has 13 residues. Germline V gives CDR1 LNHDA, CDR2 SQIVND (reference sequence). The DNA for the CDR3 is TGTGCCAGTAGTATAAGGGGGGGAGATACGCAGTATTTT. It translates to CASSIRGGDTQYF.

The CDR3 loop is CASSVSHSQPAFF. CDR3 in DNA: TGTGCCAGCAGCGTAAGCCACAGCCAGCCAGCTTTCTTT. The chain employs TRBV7-3 and TRBJ1-1; D remains ambiguous. The CDR3 extends over 13 amino acids. From germline, CDR1 is SGHTA and CDR2 FQGTGA. V lost 5 bases, J lost 10 bases, and 17 bases lay in between.

This clone was seen a few times. The chain couples TRBV25-1 to TRBJ1-6, with unresolved D. CDR3 length: 14 amino acids. V lost 3 bases and J 5 bases, leaving 8 bases between the germline ends. Germline CDR1 and CDR2: MGHDK and SYGVNS. The CDR3 DNA sequence: TGTGCCAGCAGTGACGCAGCTGATAATTCACCCCTCCACTTT. This codes for CASSDAADNSPLHF. The full variable domain, in which reference TRBV25-1 and TRBJ1-6 provide the parts outside the CDR3, is EADIYQTPRYLVIGTGKKITLECSQTMGHDKMYWYQQDPGMELHLIHYSYGVNSTEKGDLSSESTVSRIRTEHFPLTLESARPSHTSQYLCASSDAADNSPLHFGNGTRLTVT.

The sample holds one count of this clone. The chain links TRBV6-5 to TRBJ2-7; no definite D call. The germline V gene encodes CDR1 MNHEY and CDR2 SVGAGI. Trimming cost V 5 bases and J 2 bases, with 13 bases left between them. The CDR3 is made up of 14 amino acids. CDR3 in DNA: TGTGCCAGCAGTCTAGGCGACCGCCCCTACGAGCAGTACTTC. Encoded protein: CASSLGDRPYEQYF.

The chain employs TRBV6-5 and TRBJ1-1; D ambiguous. Trimming stripped 2 bases from V and 2 bases from J, with 12 bases between. In germline, CDR1 is MNHEY, CDR2 SVGAGI. The CDR3 runs 15 residues. CDR3 amino acids: CASSYGSHVNTEAFF. CDR3 nucleotides: TGTGCCAGCAGTTACGGATCCCACGTTAACACTGAAGCTTTCTTT.